This entry lists 4 T cell receptor beta chains sequenced from one sample in a study of cytomegalovirus exposure and HLA in healthy donors. The study ran its PCR with 60 Vbeta and 13 Jbeta primers. The repertoire was sequenced with immunoSEQ multiplex PCR; TCRdb's copy has only in-frame clones and lacks some. The sample consists of 90,000 to 110,000 clones, over 70% of them appearing once. The sample was PBMCs. These receptors came from a middle-aged woman in good health and CMV-seropositive.

The chain links TRBV7-8 to TRBJ2-2, with unresolved D. V was cut by 4 bases and J by 2 bases, with 2 bases left in between. Germline assignment: CDR1 SGHVS and CDR2 FQNEAQ. The CDR3 loop spans 12 amino acids. CDR3 loop: CASSSNTGELFF. The CDR3, as DNA: TGTGCCAGCAGCTCAAACACCGGGGAGCTGTTTTTT. Drawing the rest from reference TRBV7-8 and TRBJ2-2, the complete variable domain is GAGVSQSPRYKVAKRGQDVALRCDPISGHVSLFWYQQALGQGPEFLTYFQNEAQLDKSGLPSDRFFAERPEGSVSTLKIQRTQQEDSAVYLCASSSNTGELFFGEGSRLTVL.

The rearrangement uses TRBV15 and TRBJ1-5, with TRBD1 as a possible D gene (5 bases). The CDR3 has 15 amino acids. Trimming left V 4 bases short and J 6 bases short, with 16 bases between. Germline loops: CDR1 LNHNV, CDR2 YYDKDF (reference sequence). CDR3 amino acids: CATSKETGVGQPQHF. In DNA, the CDR3 is TGTGCCACCAGCAAAGAAACAGGAGTTGGTCAGCCCCAGCATTTT.

The rearrangement joins TRBV28 to TRBJ1-1, with 8 nucleotides matching TRBD1. The junction had 4 bases not matched to a gene; V was cut back by 6 bases and J by 1 base. The CDR3 runs to 14 residues. Germline V lookup: CDR1 MDHEN, CDR2 SYDVKM. The CDR3 loop is CASRGTGGNTEAFF. The CDR3 DNA is TGTGCCAGCAGGGGTACAGGGGGGAACACTGAAGCTTTCTTT.

The V and J genes are TRBV28 and TRBJ1-4, with 8 bases lining up with TRBD1. The CDR3 sequence is 15 residues long. Losses at the gene ends were 1 base for V and 8 bases for J; bases not matched to a gene: 6. From germline, CDR1 is MDHEN and CDR2 SYDVKM. CDR3 nucleotide sequence: TGTGCCAGCAGTTTATTTACAGGGGGGAGGGAAAAACTGTTTTTT. Residues: CASSLFTGGREKLFF.